One and the same sample provided the 10 T cell receptor beta chains below, sequenced in a study of tumor-infiltrating lymphocytes in primary liver carcinoma (dated 2017 in TCRdb). TCRdb records Illumina HiSeq 2500 as the sequencer. A constant-region primer and ProtoScript II reverse transcriptase were used to reverse-transcribe TCRbeta-specific cDNA from about 500 ng total RNA. The TCRbeta libraries were prepared through three rounds of nested multiplex PCR following a slightly modified ARM-PCR procedure. Each of the first two PCR rounds ran for around 11 cycles using multiplex TRBV1-TRBV30 forward primers together with a Cbeta reverse primer. TCRdb redid the processing of the public reads, applying fastp at Q25 and MiXCR, and retained in-frame beta chains. A single entry per CDR3 protein holds the most common genes and DNA from its merged rows. This sample is represented by 100,000 to 150,000 distinct CDR3 sequences; 64% of them were singletons. In total, the top ten clones hold 7.5% to 8.5% of the sample.

Total RNA and DNA were co-extracted without cell sorting from approximately 22-30 mg of bulk tissue using the AllPrep DNA/RNA mini kit. Sequencing used liver tumor tissue from sampling region 3. Reading the label with the study, this specimen's cell subset or site is: tumor region T3, left-lateral pole. These receptors were taken from a woman aged 55-69 years with primary liver carcinoma and hepatitis B virus infection.

Concerning this clonotype: Its ends do not fully match the called genes, so a read error is possible. The chain links TRBV11-2 to TRBJ2-5; D possibly matches TRBD1 or TRBD2 (6 bases each). Germline lookup yields CDR1 SGHAT and CDR2 FQNNGV. The CDR3 spans 17 residues. The CDR3 protein is CTSSSEGGVWGATTQYF. The CDR3 DNA is TGTACCAGCAGCTCCGAAGGGGGTGTCTGGGGGGCAACGACCCAGTACTTC.

The rearrangement joins TRBV11-3 to TRBJ2-1; TRBD1 or TRBD2 may be the D gene (5 bases each). Germline-derived CDR1 and CDR2 are SGHNT and YENEEA. The CDR3 loop spans 17 amino acids. CDR3 sequence: CDRSSRGARTMGNEQFF. CDR3 DNA: TGTGACAGGAGCTCCCGAGGGGCGCGGACCATGGGCAATGAGCAGTTCTTC.

This clonotype is medium-sized (0.01 to 0.1%) within its sample. The gene calls are TRBV11-2 and TRBJ2-1; no clear D. Trimming took off 1 base at V and 5 bases at J, with 9 bases between the two ends. Germline V lookup: CDR1 SGHAT, CDR2 FQNNGV. The CDR3 contains 14 residues. The CDR3 sequence: CASSLGGRNNEQFF. CDR3 DNA sequence: TGTGCCAGCAGCTTAGGTGGCCGAAACAATGAGCAGTTCTTC.

Of note for this clonotype: The germline gene is not matched at one end of the junction; a read error may be the cause. The rearrangement links TRBV11-2 to TRBJ2-3, with a possible D match to TRBD2 (6 bases). The CDR3 loop spans 20 amino acids. The V gene's germline CDR1 is SGHAT and CDR2 FQNNGV. The CDR3 DNA follows: TGCGCCAGCAGCCAAGCCCCCCTACGGAGTAGCAGGAGGGCCACAGATACGCAGTATTTT. Translated: CASSQAPLRSSRRATDTQYF.

For this clonotype: A much bigger clone sits one base away, suggesting this may be a read error. The genes are TRBV5-4 and TRBJ1-4, with a weak D call TRBD1 (6 bases). The CDR3 covers 14 residues. Germline V gene data show CDR1 as SGHNT and CDR2 as YYREEE (reference sequence). The CDR3 loop reads CASSLRQANEKPFF. For the CDR3, the DNA is TGTGCCAGCTCATTACGACAGGCAAATGAAAAACCGTTTTTT.

This clonotype was seen at least ten times. The V call is TRBV6-2 or TRBV6-3, the J call TRBJ1-1; 7 bases line up with TRBD1. CDR1 and CDR2 from the germline V gene are MNHEY and SVGEGT. Trimming removed 2 bases from V and 1 base from J; junction bases left unmatched: 10. The CDR3 runs 17 residues. As DNA, the CDR3 is TGTGCCAGCAGTTACCCCGCCAACAGGGGAAGGAACACTGAAGCTTTCTTT. Translation: CASSYPANRGRNTEAFF.

Note on this clonotype: Since no conserved phenylalanine or tryptophan closes the CDR3, a read error is the likely cause. DNA for the CDR3: TGTGCCGGCAGCCAAGCAGTGGGCGACGGCATTCAGTACCTC. Amino acid sequence: CAGSQAVGDGIQYL. The chain has TRBV4-2 and TRBJ2-4; D gene uncertain. The length of the CDR3 is 14 residues. Germline CDR1 LGHNA, CDR2 YNFKEQ.

On this clonotype itself: The germline gene is not matched at one end of the junction; a read error may be the cause. The chain combines TRBV11-2 with TRBJ1-2; tentative D call: TRBD1 (6 bases). Germline V lookup: CDR1 SGHAT, CDR2 FQNNGV. This CDR3 is built from 17 residues. This CDR3 reads CVSSLGPGQSINYGNTF. DNA of the CDR3: TGTGTCAGTAGCTTAGGCCCCGGACAGAGTATTAACTATGGCAACACCTTC. The full variable domain, in which reference TRBV11-2 and TRBJ1-2 provide the parts outside the CDR3, is EAGVAQSPRYKIIEKRQSVAFWCNPISGHATLYWYQQILGQGPKLLIQFQNNGVVDDSQLPKDRFSAERLKGVDSTLKIQPAKLEDSAVYLCVSSLGPGQSINYGNTFGSGTRLTVV.

Worth noting for this clonotype: An end of the junction does not agree with germline; a read error may underlie this. The rearrangement links TRBV28 to TRBJ2-1, with a possible D match to TRBD1 (5 bases). This CDR3 comprises 14 residues. Germline V gene lookup returns CDR1 MDHEN and CDR2 SYDVKM. The DNA of the CDR3 is TGTGTCAGCAGTCCGTATGTCCAGGGCAATGAGCAGTTCTTC. Amino acid sequence: CVSSPYVQGNEQFF. Looking up the rest from reference TRBV28 and TRBJ2-1 gives the full variable domain: DVKVTQSSRYLVKRTGEKVFLECVQDMDHENMFWYRQDPGLGLRLIYFSYDVKMKEKGDIPEGYSVSREKKERFSLILESASTNQTSMYLCVSSPYVQGNEQFFGPGTRLTVL.

A remark on this clonotype: The final CDR3 position lacks the conserved phenylalanine or tryptophan, pointing to a likely read error. Because the CDR3's place on the DNA is in doubt, the DNA is left out and the CDR3 is given as listed by TCRdb. V and J are TRBV6-1 and TRBJ1-1; the table's D gene call, TRBD1, was not cross checked with the DNA. Looked up from germline, CDR1 is MNHNS and CDR2 is SASEGT. 13 amino acids form the CDR3, both terminal residues included. The CDR3 protein is CASSAGGNTEVFI.